This T cell receptor (beta chain) is from a study of early T cells in non-severe SARS-CoV-2 infection. In the study overall: Chains were unpaired, as sequencing was done on bulk RNA from unsorted whole blood.

V shed 4 bases and J shed 3 bases, with 19 bases lying between them. This CDR3 has 17 residues. CDR1 KGHSH and CDR2 LQKENI come from the germline V gene. The TCR library protocol was used to attach unique molecular identifiers. These identifiers were attached to individual cDNA molecules. Each CDR3 protein is one row after TCRdb ran MiXCR on the 5' RACE reads. The sample lists under 70,000 distinct CDR3 sequences; approximately 11% were seen once. The sample consisted of whole blood. The gene calls are TRBV18 and TRBJ1-5; D is possibly TRBD1 (5 bases). This clonotype was sampled from an adult who was a healthcare worker with PCR-confirmed SARS-CoV-2 infection or an uninfected control (not recorded which). The CDR3 nucleotides are TGTGCCAGCTCACTAAAGGTGACCGGGACCATCAATCAGCCCCAGCATTTT. Its translation: CASSLKVTGTINQPQHF.